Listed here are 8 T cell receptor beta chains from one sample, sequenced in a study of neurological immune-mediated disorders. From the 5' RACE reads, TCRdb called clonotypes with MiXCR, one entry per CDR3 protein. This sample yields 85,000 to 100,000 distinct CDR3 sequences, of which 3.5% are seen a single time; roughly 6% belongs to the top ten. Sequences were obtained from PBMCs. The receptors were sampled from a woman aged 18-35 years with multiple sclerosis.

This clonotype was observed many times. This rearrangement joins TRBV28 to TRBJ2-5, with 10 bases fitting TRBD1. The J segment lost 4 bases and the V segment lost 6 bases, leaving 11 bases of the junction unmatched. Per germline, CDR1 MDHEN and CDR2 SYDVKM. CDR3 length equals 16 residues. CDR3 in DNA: TGTGCCAGCAGCCCCCGGGGGACAGGGGACGGAGAGACCCAGTACTTC. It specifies CASSPRGTGDGETQYF.

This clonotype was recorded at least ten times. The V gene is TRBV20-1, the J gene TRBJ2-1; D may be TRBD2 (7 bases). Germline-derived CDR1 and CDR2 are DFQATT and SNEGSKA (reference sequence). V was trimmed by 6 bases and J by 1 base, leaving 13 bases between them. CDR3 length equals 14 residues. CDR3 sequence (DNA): TGCAGTGCAACGCGGGGGCCTTCCTACAATGAGCAGTTCTTC. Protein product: CSATRGPSYNEQFF.

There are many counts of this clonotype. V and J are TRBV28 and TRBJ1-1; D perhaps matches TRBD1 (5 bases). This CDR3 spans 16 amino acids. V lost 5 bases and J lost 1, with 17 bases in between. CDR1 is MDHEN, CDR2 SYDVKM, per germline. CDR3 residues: CASSLPRGTGNTEAFF. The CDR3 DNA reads TGTGCCAGCAGTCTACCTCGAGGGACGGGGAACACTGAAGCTTTCTTT.

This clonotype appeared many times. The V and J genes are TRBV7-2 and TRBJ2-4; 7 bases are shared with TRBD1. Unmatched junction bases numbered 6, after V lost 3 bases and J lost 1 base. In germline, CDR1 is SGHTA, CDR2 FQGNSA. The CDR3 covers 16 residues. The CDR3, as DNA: TGTGCCAGCAGCTTCGCAGGGGGTTTTGCCAAAAACATTCAGTACTTC. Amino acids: CASSFAGGFAKNIQYF.

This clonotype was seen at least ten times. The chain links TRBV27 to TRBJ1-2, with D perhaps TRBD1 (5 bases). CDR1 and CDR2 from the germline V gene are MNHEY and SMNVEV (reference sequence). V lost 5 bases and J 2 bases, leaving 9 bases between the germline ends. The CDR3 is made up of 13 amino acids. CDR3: CASSQQENYGYTF. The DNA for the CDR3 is TGTGCCAGCAGTCAACAGGAGAACTATGGCTACACCTTC.

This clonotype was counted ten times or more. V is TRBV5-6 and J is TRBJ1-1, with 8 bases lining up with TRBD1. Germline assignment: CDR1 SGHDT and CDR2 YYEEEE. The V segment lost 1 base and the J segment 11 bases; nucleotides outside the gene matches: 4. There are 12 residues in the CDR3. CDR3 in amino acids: CASSLTGGAAFF. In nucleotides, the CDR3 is TGTGCCAGCAGCTTGACAGGGGGGGCGGCTTTCTTT.

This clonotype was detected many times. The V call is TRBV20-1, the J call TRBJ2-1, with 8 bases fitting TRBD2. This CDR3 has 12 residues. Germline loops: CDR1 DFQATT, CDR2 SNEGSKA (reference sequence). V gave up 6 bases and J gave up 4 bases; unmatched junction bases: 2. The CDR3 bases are TGCAGTGCCGGGACTAGGTACAATGAGCAGTTCTTC. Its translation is CSAGTRYNEQFF.

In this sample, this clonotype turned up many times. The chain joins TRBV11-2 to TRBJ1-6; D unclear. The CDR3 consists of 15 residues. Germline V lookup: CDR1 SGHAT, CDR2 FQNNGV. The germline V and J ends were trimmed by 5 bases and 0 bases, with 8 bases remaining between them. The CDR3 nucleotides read TGTGCCAGCAGCCCTGTGGGCTCCTATAATTCACCCCTCCACTTT. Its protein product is CASSPVGSYNSPLHF.